The 15 T cell receptor beta chains below all came from one sample that was sequenced in a study of metastatic and nonmetastatic thyroid tumors. TCRdb reprocessed the PCR reads via MiXCR. This table has 19,000 or so clones, about 30% appearing once. Treatment of any kind had been given to no patient before thyroid surgery. The sequencing sample was made of blood. These receptors came from a female donor with papillary thyroid cancer or a benign thyroid nodule (not recorded which). Some clones in this sample may be carry-over from other donors' samples.

This clone has a count of ten or more. CDR3: CASSQADLAYASTDTQYF. In nucleotides, the CDR3 is TGCGCCAGCAGCCAGGCCGACCTAGCGTACGCTAGCACAGATACGCAGTATTTT. The rearrangement joins TRBV4-3 to TRBJ2-3; D might be TRBD2 (6 bases). Trimming removed 3 bases at V and 0 bases at J, with 19 bases between. The CDR3 loop spans 18 amino acids. Germline CDR1 and CDR2: LGHNA and YSLEER.

A note on this clone: The junction departs from the called germline gene at one end, perhaps through a read error. The chain is built from TRBV6-1 and TRBJ2-3; perhaps TRBD2 as D (5 bases). CDR1 is MNHNS, CDR2 SASEGT, per germline. The CDR3 contains 15 residues. This chain's CDR3 is CACSEQYLASDTQYF. The CDR3 DNA follows: TGTGCCTGCAGTGAACAGTATCTAGCAAGTGATACGCAGTATTTT.

This clone was found many times. This chain uses TRBV4-2 with TRBJ2-5; weak D call: TRBD2 (6 bases). The V end lost 4 bases, the J end lost 3 bases, and 15 bases lay between the germline ends. Germline V CDR1 and CDR2: LGHNA, YNFKEQ. The CDR3 is 15 amino acids. The CDR3 loop reads CASSRPGLDEETQYF. CDR3 nucleotide sequence: TGTGCCAGCAGCCGGCCGGGACTGGATGAAGAGACCCAGTACTTC.

This clone is categorized as medium-sized. The DNA of the CDR3 is TGCAGTGCTAGAGACTCACAGGGAACCGGGGAGCTGTTTTTT. Translation: CSARDSQGTGELFF. The chain carries TRBV20-1 and TRBJ2-2; the D gene is possibly TRBD1 (6 bases). The CDR3 length is 14 residues. Between the trimmed V and J ends, which lost 0 bases and 5 bases, there was a span of 10 bases. Germline V lookup: CDR1 DFQATT, CDR2 SNEGSKA (reference sequence).

Of note for this clone: The junction shows a germline mismatch at one end, possibly a read error. This rearrangement joins TRBV5-4 to TRBJ1-2, with TRBD1 matching over 9 bases. CDR1 and CDR2 from the germline V gene are SGHNT and YYREEE (reference sequence). This CDR3 spans 15 amino acids. This CDR3 is CASRIRDRDRYGYTF. Here the CDR3 DNA reads TGTGCGAGCAGGATCCGGGACAGGGACCGCTATGGCTACACCTTC.

There are many counts of this clone. The chain has TRBV5-1 and TRBJ2-1; the match to TRBD2 covers 8 bases. V shed 4 bases, J shed 4 bases, and the junction held 7 bases outside the gene matches. Germline V gene lookup returns CDR1 SGHRS and CDR2 YFSETQ. This CDR3 is built from 15 residues. The CDR3 nucleotides are TGCGCCAGCAGCATACTAGCGGAACCTTACAATGAGCAGTTCTTC. Translation: CASSILAEPYNEQFF.

In its sample, this clone was seen many times. The rearrangement uses TRBV30 and TRBJ2-1, with D unclear. V was cut by 3 bases and J by 0 bases, with 6 bases left in between. The CDR3 consists of 13 residues. The germline CDR1 and CDR2 sequences are GTSNPN and SVGIG (reference sequence). The CDR3 is CAWSPSSYNEQFF. As DNA, the CDR3 is TGTGCCTGGAGCCCTAGCTCCTACAATGAGCAGTTCTTC.

This chain's CDR3 is CASSYGQAAEAFF. The CDR3 nucleotides are TGTGCCAGCAGTTATGGACAGGCCGCTGAAGCTTTCTTT. This chain connects TRBV28 to TRBJ1-1; 7 nucleotides align to TRBD1. CDR3 length: 13 residues. J was trimmed by 6 bases and V by 4 bases; bases with no gene match: 5. Germline loops: CDR1 MDHEN, CDR2 SYDVKM.

This clone showed up just a few times. The chain carries TRBV6-1 and TRBJ2-7; D possibly uses TRBD1 or TRBD2 (5 bases each). The V gene lost 4 bases and the J gene lost 0 bases, with 16 bases spanning the gap. The CDR3 spans 16 residues. Germline V lookup: CDR1 MNHNS, CDR2 SASEGT. The CDR3 here is CASSAVGTSVSYEQYF. The CDR3 region has the DNA TGTGCCAGCAGTGCTGTCGGGACCTCTGTCTCCTACGAGCAGTACTTC.

A word on this clone: Its ends do not fully match the called genes, so a read error is possible. The J gene is TRBJ2-7, the V gene TRBV4-1; no definite D call. The CDR3 extends over 15 amino acids. The germline gives CDR1 MGHRA, CDR2 YSYEKL. The CDR3 reads CAISQGVQTTYEQYF. For the CDR3, the DNA is TGCGCCATCAGCCAAGGCGTCCAAACCACCTACGAGCAGTACTTC.

The chain joins TRBV18 to TRBJ2-7; TRBD1 might be the D (6 bases). The CDR3 has 14 residues. Trimming removed 5 bases at V and 2 bases at J, with 13 bases between. CDR1 is KGHSH and CDR2 is LQKENI in the germline V gene. CDR3 residues: CASSLRTDTYEQYF. CDR3 nucleotide sequence: TGTGCCAGCTCATTACGGACAGACACCTACGAGCAGTACTTC.

The table lists this clone with many counts. The rearrangement uses TRBV7-2 and TRBJ2-4; TRBD1 matches at 7 bases. The CDR3 length is 14 residues. Unmatched junction bases numbered 4, after V lost 1 base and J lost 7 bases. Germline V gene lookup returns CDR1 SGHTA and CDR2 FQGNSA. The CDR3 reads CASSLETGVNIQYF. In nucleotides, the CDR3 is TGTGCCAGCAGCTTAGAAACAGGGGTGAACATTCAGTACTTC. Combining the CDR3 with reference TRBV7-2 and TRBJ2-4 gives the whole variable domain GAGVSQSPSNKVTEKGKDVELRCDPISGHTALYWYRQSLGQGLEFLIYFQGNSAPDKSGLPSDRFSAERTGGSVSTLTIQRTQQEDSAVYLCASSLETGVNIQYFGAGTRLSVL.

As regards this clone: This could be a read error, since a much larger clone is one nucleotide away. The V and J genes are TRBV5-1 and TRBJ2-3; 9 bases are a match to TRBD1. CDR1 and CDR2 from the germline V gene are SGHRS and YFSETQ. Trimming cost V 4 bases and J 5 bases; bases outside gene matches: 5. CDR3 length equals 14 residues. Here the CDR3 DNA reads TGCGCCAGCAGCGCAGGGACAGGGAGAGATACGCAGTATTTT. It is translated as CASSAGTGRDTQYF.

The chain employs TRBV19 and TRBJ2-2, with 8 bases matching TRBD1. The trim removed 5 bases at V and 6 bases at J, leaving 2 bases unmatched. The CDR3 covers 13 residues. Germline V CDR1 and CDR2: LNHDA, SQIVND (reference sequence). The CDR3 region has the DNA TGTGCCAGTAGTGGACAGGGTCCCGGGGAGCTGTTTTTT. This encodes CASSGQGPGELFF.

For this clone: The junction shows a germline mismatch at one end, possibly a read error. The CDR3 spells CASGLIMRGSYNEQFF. The CDR3 nucleotides read TGCGCCAGCGGCTTGATAATGAGAGGCTCCTACAATGAGCAGTTCTTC. V is TRBV5-1 and J is TRBJ2-1; D unclear. CDR3 size: 16 residues. CDR1 SGHRS and CDR2 YFSETQ come from the germline V gene.